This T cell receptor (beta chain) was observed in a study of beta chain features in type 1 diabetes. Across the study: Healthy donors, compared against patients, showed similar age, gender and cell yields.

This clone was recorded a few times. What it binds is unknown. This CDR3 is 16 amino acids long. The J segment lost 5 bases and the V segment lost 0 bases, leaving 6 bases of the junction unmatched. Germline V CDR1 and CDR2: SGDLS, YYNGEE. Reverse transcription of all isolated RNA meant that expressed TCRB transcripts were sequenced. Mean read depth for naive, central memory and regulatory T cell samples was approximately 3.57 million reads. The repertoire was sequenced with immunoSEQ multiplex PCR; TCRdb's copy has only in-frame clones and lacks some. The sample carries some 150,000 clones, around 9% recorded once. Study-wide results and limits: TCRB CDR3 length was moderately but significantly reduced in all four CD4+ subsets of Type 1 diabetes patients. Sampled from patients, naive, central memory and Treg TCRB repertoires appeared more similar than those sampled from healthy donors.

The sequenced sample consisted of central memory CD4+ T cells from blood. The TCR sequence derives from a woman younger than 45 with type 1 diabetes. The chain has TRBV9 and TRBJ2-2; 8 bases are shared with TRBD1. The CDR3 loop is CASSVAGTGGTGELFF. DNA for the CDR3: TGTGCCAGCAGCGTAGCGGGGACAGGAGGGACCGGGGAGCTGTTTTTT.